The 25 T cell receptor beta chains reported below all come from one sample, sequenced in a study of cytomegalovirus exposure and HLA in healthy donors. Generated by immunoSEQ multiplex PCR, the TCRdb table keeps only in-frame clones and is missing some. In the table there are over 200,000 clones, around four fifths of which are singletons. The material sequenced was PBMCs. The receptors were sampled from a woman aged 18-29 years in good health and CMV-seronegative.

The chain links TRBV9 to TRBJ2-2; D is perhaps TRBD2 (6 bases). CDR3 length equals 18 residues. Germline V gene lookup returns CDR1 SGDLS and CDR2 YYNGEE. Trimming removed 1 base from V and 2 bases from J, with 18 bases in between. CDR3 bases: TGTGCCAGCAGCGTACCCGCCGTAGGTAGCGGTAACACCGGGGAGCTGTTTTTT. Translating gives CASSVPAVGSGNTGELFF.

This chain uses TRBV6-6 with TRBJ2-3, with 13 bases lining up with TRBD2. CDR1 and CDR2 from the germline V gene are MNHNY and SVGAGI (reference sequence). CDR3 length: 16 residues. V was pared by 6 bases and J by 7 bases, with 10 bases of the junction left unmatched. CDR3 loop: CASRGGPGLAGNTQYF. Written as DNA, the CDR3 is TGTGCCAGCAGGGGCGGTCCGGGACTAGCGGGAAATACGCAGTATTTT.

V usage is TRBV5-1 and J usage is TRBJ1-6, with D unclear. CDR1 is SGHRS and CDR2 is YFSETQ in the germline V gene. Trimming removed 1 base from V and 5 bases from J, with 10 bases in between. There are 15 residues in the CDR3. CDR3 DNA: TGCGCCAGCAGCTTGACGGAACGAGATAATTCACCCCTCCACTTT. Encoded protein: CASSLTERDNSPLHF. Using reference TRBV5-1 and TRBJ1-6 for the parts outside the CDR3, the full variable domain is KAGVTQTPRYLIKTRGQQVTLSCSPISGHRSVSWYQQTPGQGLQFLFEYFSETQRNKGNFPGRFSGRQFSNSRSEMNVSTLELGDSALYLCASSLTERDNSPLHFGNGTRLTVT.

The chain couples TRBV7-9 to TRBJ2-7; TRBD2 matches 8 bases. The V segment lost 0 bases and the J segment 8 bases; nucleotides outside the gene matches: 15. Germline V lookup: CDR1 SEHNR, CDR2 FQNEAQ (reference sequence). The CDR3 sequence is 17 residues long. The CDR3 sequence is CASSLAGVAGSRGQQYF. The CDR3 region has the DNA TGTGCCAGCAGCTTAGCGGGGGTAGCGGGGTCACGCGGGCAGCAGTACTTC.

The CDR3 region is CASSLGDRDGAFF. In nucleotides, the CDR3 is TGCGCCAGCAGCCTAGGCGACAGGGACGGAGCTTTCTTT. This sequence joins TRBV5-1 and TRBJ1-1; 7 bases agree with TRBD1. The V gene's germline CDR1 is SGHRS and CDR2 YFSETQ. The CDR3 is 13 amino acids. V was pared by 4 bases and J by 10 bases, with 10 bases of the junction left unmatched.

The gene calls are TRBV7-9 and TRBJ2-5, with D perhaps matching TRBD2 (5 bases). Germline V lookup: CDR1 SEHNR, CDR2 FQNEAQ (reference sequence). Trimming shortened V by 5 bases and J by 10 bases, and 14 bases separated the two germline ends. CDR3 length equals 12 residues. In DNA, the CDR3 is TGTGCCAGCAGCCTGGGCCACGGGGACCAGTACTTC. Encoded protein: CASSLGHGDQYF.

The V gene is TRBV9, the J gene TRBJ2-5, with a weak D call TRBD2 (6 bases). Trimming removed 4 bases at V and 5 bases at J, with 21 bases between. This CDR3 has 16 residues. Germline V gene data show CDR1 as SGDLS and CDR2 as YYNGEE. The CDR3 DNA reads TGTGCCAGCAGCTCTCGAATCGGGAGATCAGGGGAGACCCAGTACTTC. Encoded protein: CASSSRIGRSGETQYF.

The CDR3 nucleotides are TGTGCCAGCAGCCGTCTTTACGACTACGAGCAGTACTTC. Protein sequence: CASSRLYDYEQYF. This chain uses TRBV7-9 with TRBJ2-7, with no clear D. Germline loops: CDR1 SEHNR, CDR2 FQNEAQ (reference sequence). The CDR3 length is 13 residues. V shed 5 bases and J shed 3 bases, with 11 bases lying between them.

The V call is TRBV27, the J call TRBJ1-6, with 7 nucleotides matching TRBD1. The CDR3 covers 14 residues. Per germline, CDR1 MNHEY and CDR2 SMNVEV (reference sequence). Trimming removed 0 bases from V and 9 bases from J; junction bases left unmatched: 2. The CDR3 here is CASSLSGGGSPLHF. The CDR3 DNA sequence: TGTGCCAGCAGTTTATCAGGGGGCGGTTCACCCCTCCACTTT.

This chain joins TRBV5-6 and TRBJ1-2; D gene unclear. Germline V lookup: CDR1 SGHDT, CDR2 YYEEEE. The CDR3 runs 15 residues. V gave up 0 bases and J gave up 0 bases, with 9 bases separating them. The CDR3 here is CASSLGGGTNYGYTF. The DNA of the CDR3 is TGTGCCAGCAGCTTGGGAGGCGGGACTAACTATGGCTACACCTTC.

The J gene is TRBJ2-1, the V gene TRBV7-8, with a weak D call TRBD1 (5 bases). V lost 5 bases and J 3 bases, leaving 14 bases between the germline ends. The CDR3 spans 15 residues. Germline V gene sequence: CDR1 SGHVS, CDR2 FQNEAQ. The CDR3 here is CASSLTRQFYNEQFF. The CDR3 DNA is TGTGCCAGCAGCCTCACGCGACAGTTCTACAATGAGCAGTTCTTC.

The chain combines TRBV9 with TRBJ1-2; 8 bases match TRBD1. The CDR3 covers 15 residues. J gave up 8 bases and V 0 bases, and 9 bases lay outside the gene matches. In germline, CDR1 is SGDLS, CDR2 YYNGEE. The CDR3 is CASSVDGQGSIGYTF. In DNA form, the CDR3 reads TGTGCCAGCAGCGTAGATGGACAGGGCTCTATCGGCTACACCTTC.

In this sample, this clone turned up once. The chain links TRBV27 to TRBJ1-2; the D gene is possibly TRBD1 (5 bases). Deletions cut 6 bases from V and 2 bases from J, with 13 bases between. This CDR3 region has 14 residues. Germline V gene data show CDR1 as MNHEY and CDR2 as SMNVEV (reference sequence). The CDR3 DNA is TGTGCCAGCAGCCCGGGGGGATCCAACTATGGCTACACCTTC. Amino acids: CASSPGGSNYGYTF.

The CDR3 reads CASSLPRRRSTEAFF. The CDR3 nucleotides are TGCGCCAGCAGCCTACCCAGGAGACGGAGCACTGAAGCTTTCTTT. This chain connects TRBV5-1 to TRBJ1-1; D gene unclear. The CDR3 is made up of 15 amino acids. Germline V gene sequence: CDR1 SGHRS, CDR2 YFSETQ. Trimming took off 4 bases at V and 4 bases at J, with 17 bases between the two ends.

V usage is TRBV30 and J usage is TRBJ1-1; D is possibly TRBD1 (6 bases). This CDR3 has 14 residues. V gave up 2 bases and J gave up 1 base, with 11 bases separating them. Per the germline V gene, CDR1 is GTSNPN and CDR2 is SVGIG (reference sequence). This chain's CDR3 is CAWSSKGGNTEAFF. The CDR3 coding sequence is TGTGCCTGGAGTTCTAAGGGGGGGAACACTGAAGCTTTCTTT.

The V gene is TRBV27, the J gene TRBJ2-1, with TRBD2 matching 7 bases. The V gene end was trimmed by 7 bases and the J gene end by 0 bases; junction bases not matched to a gene: 12. Germline CDR1 is MNHEY and CDR2 is SMNVEV (reference sequence). The CDR3 spans 17 residues. The CDR3 here is CASKPGRDRYSYNEQFF. CDR3 nucleotides: TGTGCCAGCAAACCAGGGAGGGACCGATACTCCTACAATGAGCAGTTCTTC.

The CDR3 sequence is CASSTNRDGYTF. CDR3 nucleotides: TGTGCCAGCAGTACAAACAGGGACGGCTACACCTTC. The J gene is TRBJ1-2, the V gene TRBV28; a weak D match, TRBD1 (6 bases). Germline-derived CDR1 and CDR2 are MDHEN and SYDVKM. The CDR3 length is 12 residues. The ends were cut back, 5 bases at V and 8 bases at J, with 12 bases in the middle.

V gene TRBV4-2 combines with J gene TRBJ2-7; D gene uncertain. The CDR3 covers 16 residues. CDR1 and CDR2 from the germline V gene are LGHNA and YNFKEQ. V was pared by 0 bases and J by 2 bases, with 14 bases between. The CDR3 DNA is TGTGCCAGCAGCCAAGATGGTCGGACCTCCACCTACGAGCAGTACTTC. It codes for CASSQDGRTSTYEQYF.

This chain connects TRBV25-1 to TRBJ2-5; 7 positions match TRBD1. Germline V gene sequence: CDR1 MGHDK, CDR2 SYGVNS. V lost 1 base, J lost 2 bases, and 7 bases stayed unmatched. CDR3 size: 16 residues. The CDR3 DNA reads TGTGCCAGCAGTGAATTAGGGACAGCCTTTCAAGAGACCCAGTACTTC. This translates into CASSELGTAFQETQYF.

CDR3 in DNA: TGTGCCAGCCGGGGGAGTTCGGCAGATACGCAGTATTTT. Its protein product is CASRGSSADTQYF. The V call is TRBV5-4, the J call TRBJ2-3, with a weak D call TRBD2 (6 bases). The V and J ends lost 7 bases and 4 bases respectively, with 13 bases between them. Per the germline V gene, CDR1 is SGHNT and CDR2 is YYREEE (reference sequence). The CDR3 has 13 amino acids.

The V gene is TRBV5-1, the J gene TRBJ1-1, with D uncertain. Germline CDR1 is SGHRS and CDR2 is YFSETQ. The CDR3 extends over 14 amino acids. The V end lost 7 bases, the J end lost 0 bases, and 13 bases lay between the germline ends. Here the CDR3 DNA reads TGCGCCAGCGCTAACCCGCCAGTGAACACTGAAGCTTTCTTT. This codes for CASANPPVNTEAFF.

This chain's CDR3 is CASSLTVAANEKLFF. As DNA, the CDR3 is TGCGCCAGCAGCTTGACAGTAGCTGCTAATGAAAAACTGTTTTTT. The rearrangement uses TRBV5-1 and TRBJ1-4; D not certain. The CDR3 is 15 residues long. Germline lookup yields CDR1 SGHRS and CDR2 YFSETQ. V lost 1 base and J lost 3, with 10 bases in between.

This sequence joins TRBV11-1 and TRBJ2-2, with D hard to call. The CDR3 runs 13 residues. Germline values: CDR1 SGHAT, CDR2 FQDESV (reference sequence). V was clipped by 1 base and J by 7 bases, with 7 bases between them. CDR3 in amino acids: CASSLDRVGELFF. The CDR3, as DNA: TGTGCCAGCAGCTTAGACCGCGTCGGGGAGCTGTTTTTT.

J is TRBJ1-1 and V is TRBV30; D not resolved. This CDR3 region has 16 residues. Trimming left V 3 bases short and J 0 bases short, with 17 bases between. Germline V gene sequence: CDR1 GTSNPN, CDR2 SVGIG (reference sequence). CDR3 DNA: TGTGCCTGGAGGTCAACGTCGGACTTGATGAACACTGAAGCTTTCTTT. Protein product: CAWRSTSDLMNTEAFF.

This clone occurred a few times. The chain carries TRBV30 and TRBJ1-4; no clear D. V lost 4 bases and J 5 bases, leaving 11 bases between the germline ends. The CDR3 is 13 amino acids. CDR1 GTSNPN and CDR2 SVGIG come from the germline V gene (reference sequence). CDR3 in DNA: TGTGCCTGGACGTGGGCGGAGAATGAAAAACTGTTTTTT. As protein: CAWTWAENEKLFF. Full variable domain (remainder filled in from reference TRBV30 and TRBJ1-4): SQTIHQWPATLVQPVGSPLSLECTVEGTSNPNLYWYRQAAGRGLQLLFYSVGIGQISSEVPQNLSASRPQDRQFILSSKKLLLSDSGFYLCAWTWAENEKLFFGSGTQLSVL.